This T cell receptor (beta chain) was recovered during a study of cytomegalovirus exposure and HLA in healthy donors. Whole-study results and caveats: Accurate prediction of most subjects' HLA-A and HLA-B alleles from TCR beta sequences was reported. Follow-up analysis found HLA locus-dependent TCR association rates, highest for DRB1 and lowest for HLA-C. Among TCR beta chains, those listed as cytomegalovirus-associated numbered some 160.

This CDR3 has 17 residues. Germline V gives CDR1 MGHRA, CDR2 YSYEKL. 60 Vbeta and 13 Jbeta primers were used in PCR. This table comes from immunoSEQ multiplex PCR, and its TCRdb copy is limited to in-frame clones, with some not included. In the table there are tens of thousands of clones, roughly 80% of which are singletons. Concerning this clone: What it recognizes is unknown. One end of the junction varies from germline; a read error may be responsible.

Donors consisted of healthy bone marrow donors. The sequenced sample was PBMCs. The clonotype was recovered from a woman in her 50s in good health and CMV-seronegative. This chain connects TRBV4-1 to TRBJ1-5; 12 positions match TRBD1. The CDR3 here is CASTQIPGQGANQPQHF. The CDR3 region has the DNA TGCGCCAGCACCCAAATACCGGGACAGGGGGCTAATCAGCCCCAGCATTTT.